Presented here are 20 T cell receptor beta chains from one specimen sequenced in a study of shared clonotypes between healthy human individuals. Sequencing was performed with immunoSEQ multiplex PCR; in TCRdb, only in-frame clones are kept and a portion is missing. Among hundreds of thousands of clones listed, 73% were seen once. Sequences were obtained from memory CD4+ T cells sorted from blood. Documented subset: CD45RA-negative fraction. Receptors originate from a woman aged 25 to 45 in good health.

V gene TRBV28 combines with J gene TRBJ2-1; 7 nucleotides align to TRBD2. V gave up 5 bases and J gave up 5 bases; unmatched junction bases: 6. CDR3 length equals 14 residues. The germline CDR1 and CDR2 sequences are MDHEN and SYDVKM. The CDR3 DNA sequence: TGTGCCAGCAGTGGAGCGGGATCGAACAATGAGCAGTTCTTC. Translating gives CASSGAGSNNEQFF. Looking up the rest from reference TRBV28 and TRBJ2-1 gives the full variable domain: DVKVTQSSRYLVKRTGEKVFLECVQDMDHENMFWYRQDPGLGLRLIYFSYDVKMKEKGDIPEGYSVSREKKERFSLILESASTNQTSMYLCASSGAGSNNEQFFGPGTRLTVL.

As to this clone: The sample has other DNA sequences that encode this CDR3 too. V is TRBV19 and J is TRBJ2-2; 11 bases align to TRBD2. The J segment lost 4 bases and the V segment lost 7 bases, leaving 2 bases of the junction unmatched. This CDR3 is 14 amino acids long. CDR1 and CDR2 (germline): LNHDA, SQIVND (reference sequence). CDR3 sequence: CASIGTSGTGELFF. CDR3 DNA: TGTGCCAGTATAGGGACTAGCGGCACCGGGGAGCTGTTTTTT.

CDR3 coding DNA: TGTGCCAGCACTCAATATAGCTCCTACAATGAGCAGTTCTTC. It codes for CASTQYSSYNEQFF. The chain uses TRBV7-9 and TRBJ2-1; no clear D. CDR3 size: 14 residues. Trimming shortened V by 7 bases and J by 0 bases, and 10 bases separated the two germline ends. Germline values: CDR1 SEHNR, CDR2 FQNEAQ (reference sequence).

The CDR3 loop reads CASVRREKTYNEQFF. CDR3 DNA: TGTGCCAGCGTCCGGCGGGAGAAAACCTACAATGAGCAGTTCTTC. The chain combines TRBV13 with TRBJ2-1; 7 bases are a match to TRBD2. V was pared by 8 bases and J by 2 bases, with 9 bases of the junction left unmatched. Germline values: CDR1 PRHDT, CDR2 FYEKMQ (reference sequence). The CDR3 is made up of 15 amino acids.

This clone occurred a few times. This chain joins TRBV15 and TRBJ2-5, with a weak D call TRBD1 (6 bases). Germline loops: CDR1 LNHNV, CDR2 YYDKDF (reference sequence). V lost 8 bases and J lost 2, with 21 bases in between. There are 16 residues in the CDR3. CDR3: CATLNQGRGGQETQYF. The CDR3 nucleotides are TGTGCCACCCTTAACCAGGGAAGAGGGGGACAAGAGACCCAGTACTTC. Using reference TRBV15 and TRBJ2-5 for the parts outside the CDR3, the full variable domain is DAMVIQNPRYQVTQFGKPVTLSCSQTLNHNVMYWYQQKSSQAPKLLFHYYDKDFNNEADTPDNFQSRRPNTSFCFLDIRSPGLGDTAMYLCATLNQGRGGQETQYFGPGTRLLVL.

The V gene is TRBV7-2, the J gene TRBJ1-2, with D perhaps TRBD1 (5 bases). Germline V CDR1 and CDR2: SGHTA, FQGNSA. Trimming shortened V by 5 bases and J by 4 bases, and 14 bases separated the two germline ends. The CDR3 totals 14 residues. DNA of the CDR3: TGTGCCAGCAGCCCAGCCCAGGGAACCTATGGCTACACCTTC. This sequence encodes CASSPAQGTYGYTF.

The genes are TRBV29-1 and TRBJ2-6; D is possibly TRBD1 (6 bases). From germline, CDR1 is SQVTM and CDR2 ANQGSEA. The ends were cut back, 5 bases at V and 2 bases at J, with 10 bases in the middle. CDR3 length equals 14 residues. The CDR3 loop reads CSVREGAGANVLTF. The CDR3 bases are TGCAGCGTTAGAGAGGGGGCTGGGGCCAACGTCCTGACTTTC.

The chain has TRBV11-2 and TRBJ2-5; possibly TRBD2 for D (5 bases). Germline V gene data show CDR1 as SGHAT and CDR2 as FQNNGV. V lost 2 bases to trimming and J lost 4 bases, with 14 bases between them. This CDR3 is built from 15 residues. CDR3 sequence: CASSLRVGDGETQYF. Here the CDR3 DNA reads TGTGCCAGCAGCTTACGTGTCGGGGATGGAGAGACCCAGTACTTC.

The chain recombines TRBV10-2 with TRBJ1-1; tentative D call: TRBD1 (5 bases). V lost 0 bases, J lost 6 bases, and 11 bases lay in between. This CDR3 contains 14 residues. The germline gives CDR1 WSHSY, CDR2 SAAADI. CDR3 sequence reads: CASSESIGTAEAFF. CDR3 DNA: TGCGCCAGCAGTGAGTCGATTGGGACCGCTGAAGCTTTCTTT.

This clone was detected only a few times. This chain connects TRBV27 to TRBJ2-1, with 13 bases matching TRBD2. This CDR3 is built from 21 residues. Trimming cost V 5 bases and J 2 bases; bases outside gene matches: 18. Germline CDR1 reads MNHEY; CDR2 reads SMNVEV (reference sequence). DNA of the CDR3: TGTGCCAGCAGTCTCCGCCCCTGGACTAGCGGGAGAGAACTGACCTACAATGAGCAGTTCTTC. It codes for CASSLRPWTSGRELTYNEQFF.

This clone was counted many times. The CDR3 nucleotides are TGTGCCAGCAGCCAACCCCGGGCGGGGGCCTTTTCGGGCGAGCAGTACTTC. Translation gives CASSQPRAGAFSGEQYF. The chain carries TRBV2 and TRBJ2-7, with D perhaps TRBD2 (7 bases). The CDR3 loop spans 17 amino acids. V lost 6 bases and J lost 6, with 27 bases in between. Germline V CDR1 and CDR2: SNHLY, FYNNEI.

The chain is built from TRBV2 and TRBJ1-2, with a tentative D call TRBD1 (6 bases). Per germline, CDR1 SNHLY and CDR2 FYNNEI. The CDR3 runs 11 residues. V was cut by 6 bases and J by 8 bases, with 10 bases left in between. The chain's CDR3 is CASRTGAGYTF. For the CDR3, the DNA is TGTGCCAGCAGGACGGGGGCCGGCTACACCTTC. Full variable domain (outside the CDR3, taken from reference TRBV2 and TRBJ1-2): EPEVTQTPSHQVTQMGQEVILRCVPISNHLYFYWYRQILGQKVEFLVSFYNNEISEKSEIFDDQFSVERPDGSNFTLKIRSTKLEDSAMYFCASRTGAGYTFGSGTRLTVV.

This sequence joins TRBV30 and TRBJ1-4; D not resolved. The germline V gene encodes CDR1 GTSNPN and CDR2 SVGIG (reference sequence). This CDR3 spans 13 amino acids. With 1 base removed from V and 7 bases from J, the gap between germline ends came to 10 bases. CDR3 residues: CAWSALRFEKLFF. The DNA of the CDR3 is TGTGCCTGGAGTGCTTTGCGTTTTGAAAAACTGTTTTTT.

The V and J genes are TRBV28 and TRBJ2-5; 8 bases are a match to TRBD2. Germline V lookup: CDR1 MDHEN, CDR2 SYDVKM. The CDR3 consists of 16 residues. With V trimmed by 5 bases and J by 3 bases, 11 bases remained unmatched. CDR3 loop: CASSDPRLARKETQYF. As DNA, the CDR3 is TGTGCCAGCAGTGATCCCCGACTAGCGCGAAAAGAGACCCAGTACTTC.

The CDR3, as DNA: TGCAGCGTTCAAACTGGGGTAGCAGCTTTCTTT. Amino acid sequence: CSVQTGVAAFF. The rearrangement uses TRBV29-1 and TRBJ1-1; D remains unclear. The V gene's germline CDR1 is SQVTM and CDR2 ANQGSEA. Trimming took off 5 bases at V and 10 bases at J, with 14 bases between the two ends. CDR3 size: 11 residues. The entire variable domain, with the rest obtained from reference TRBV29-1 and TRBJ1-1, is as follows: SAVISQKPSRDICQRGTSLTIQCQVDSQVTMMFWYRQQPGQSLTLIATANQGSEATYESGFVIDKFPISRPNLTFSTLTVSNMSPEDSSIYLCSVQTGVAAFFGQGTRLTVV.

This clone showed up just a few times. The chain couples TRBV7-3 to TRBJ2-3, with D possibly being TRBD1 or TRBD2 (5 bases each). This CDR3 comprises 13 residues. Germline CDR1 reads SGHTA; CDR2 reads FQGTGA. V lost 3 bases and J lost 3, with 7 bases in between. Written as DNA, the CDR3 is TGTGCCAGCAGCTTCGGGGCGACAGATACGCAGTATTTT. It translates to CASSFGATDTQYF.

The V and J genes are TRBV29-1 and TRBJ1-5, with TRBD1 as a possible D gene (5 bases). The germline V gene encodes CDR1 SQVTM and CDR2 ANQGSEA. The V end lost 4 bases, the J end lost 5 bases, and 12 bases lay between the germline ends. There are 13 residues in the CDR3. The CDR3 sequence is CSVAEGYDQPQHF. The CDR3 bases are TGCAGCGTTGCGGAGGGGTACGATCAGCCCCAGCATTTT.

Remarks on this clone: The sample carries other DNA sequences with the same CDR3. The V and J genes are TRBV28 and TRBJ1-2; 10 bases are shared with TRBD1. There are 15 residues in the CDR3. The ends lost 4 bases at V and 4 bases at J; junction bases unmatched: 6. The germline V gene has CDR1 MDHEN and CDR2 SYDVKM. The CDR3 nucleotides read TGTGCCAGCAGTTCCGGGACAGGGGAGGGCTATGGCTACACCTTC. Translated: CASSSGTGEGYGYTF.

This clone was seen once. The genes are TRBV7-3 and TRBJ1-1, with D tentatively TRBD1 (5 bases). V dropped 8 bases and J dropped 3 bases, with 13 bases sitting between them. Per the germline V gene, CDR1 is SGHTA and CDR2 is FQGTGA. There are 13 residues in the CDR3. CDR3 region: CASQLQQDTEAFF. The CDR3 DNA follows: TGTGCCAGCCAACTCCAACAGGACACTGAAGCTTTCTTT.

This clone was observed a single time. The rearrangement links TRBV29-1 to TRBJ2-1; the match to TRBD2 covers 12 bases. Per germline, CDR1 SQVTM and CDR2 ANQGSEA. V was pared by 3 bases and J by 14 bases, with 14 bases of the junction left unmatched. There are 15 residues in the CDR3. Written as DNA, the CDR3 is TGCAGCGTTGATGCTAGCGGGAGGGCCGGGGTCGCCGAGTTCTTC. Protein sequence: CSVDASGRAGVAEFF.